This T cell receptor beta chain was obtained from a study of T cells in narcolepsy. About the study: Healthy controls were enrolled alongside patients with narcolepsy type 1 or type 2.

Looked up from germline, CDR1 is SGHDT and CDR2 is YYEEEE. The V segment lost 0 bases and the J segment 7 bases; nucleotides outside the gene matches: 5. The CDR3 has 14 amino acids. This table comes from immunoSEQ multiplex PCR, and its TCRdb copy is limited to in-frame clones, with some not included. This repertoire shows over 10,000 clones, about 88% found once; its top ten account for over 1.5%. The study's findings and limits: Autoreactive clonotypes reportedly recurred in blood of same and different patients, not controls. HCRT-specific and TRIB2-specific autoreactive clonotypes appeared among same-patient CSF and blood CD4+ clonotypes. Autoreactive clone sequences were missing from some blood memory CD4+ repertoires.

With regard to this clone: The antigen is unknown.

The sample was CD45RA- memory CD4+ T cells from PBMCs. The sequence derives from a human donor with narcolepsy. The chain combines TRBV5-6 with TRBJ1-2; 8 positions agree with TRBD1. The CDR3 nucleotides read TGTGCCAGCAGCTTGGTCAGGGGGCAATTTGGCTACACCTTC. Its translation is CASSLVRGQFGYTF. The full variable domain, completed using reference TRBV5-6 and TRBJ1-2, is DAGVTQSPTHLIKTRGQQVTLRCSPKSGHDTVSWYQQALGQGPQFIFQYYEEEERQRGNFPDRFSGHQFPNYSSELNVNALLLGDSALYLCASSLVRGQFGYTFGSGTRLTVV.